One sample yielded the 2 T cell receptor beta chains listed below, sequenced in a study of T cells in tuberculosis. The table came from immunoSEQ multiplex PCR; TCRdb's copy has only in-frame clones and leaves some out. Of around 26,000 clones in the sample, about 92% were seen once. Sequenced sample: PBMCs. These receptors all come from a donor aged 10-35 years with latent tuberculosis or without tuberculosis infection. Some clones in this sample may be carry-over from other donors' samples.

The chain links TRBV12-2 to TRBJ2-1; the D call TRBD2 from the table was never checked on the DNA. TRBV12-2 is a pseudogene segment. The CDR3 length is 18 residues. CDR3 region: CASRLVLLALPSVDEQFF. The CDR3, as DNA: TGTGCAAGTCGCTTAGTTTTACTAGCTCTACCGTCCGTCGATGAGCAGTTCTTC.

The chain is built from TRBV6-6 and TRBJ1-1; tentatively, D is TRBD1 (6 bases). V was shortened by 3 bases and J by 6 bases, with 14 bases between the two germline ends. The germline V gene has CDR1 MNHNY and CDR2 SVGAGI (reference sequence). The CDR3 spans 14 residues. The CDR3: CASSYTGEGAEAFF. The CDR3 bases are TGTGCCAGCAGTTATACCGGGGAGGGGGCTGAAGCTTTCTTT.